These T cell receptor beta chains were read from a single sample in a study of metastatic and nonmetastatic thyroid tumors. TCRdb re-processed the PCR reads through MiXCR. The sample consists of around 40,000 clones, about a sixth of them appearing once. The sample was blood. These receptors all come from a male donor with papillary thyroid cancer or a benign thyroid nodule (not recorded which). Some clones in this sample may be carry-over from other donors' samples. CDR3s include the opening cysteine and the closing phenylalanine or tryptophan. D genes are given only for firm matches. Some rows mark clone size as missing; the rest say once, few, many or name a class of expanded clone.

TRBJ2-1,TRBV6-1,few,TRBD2,CASSEAGGSYNEQFF,TGTGCCAGCAGTGAAGCGGGAGGGTCCTACAATGAGCAGTTCTTC
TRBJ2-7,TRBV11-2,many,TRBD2,CASSSGGGYEQYF,TGTGCCAGCAGCTCAGGCGGGGGCTACGAGCAGTACTTC
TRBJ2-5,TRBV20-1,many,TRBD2,CSARGAGAGETQYF,TGCAGTGCTAGAGGAGCGGGAGCGGGGGAGACCCAGTACTTC
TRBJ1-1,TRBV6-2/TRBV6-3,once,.,CASSYSMASEAFF,TGTGCCAGCAGTTACTCGATGGCTAGTGAAGCTTTCTTT
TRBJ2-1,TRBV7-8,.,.,CASRRPDSYNEQLF,TGTGCCAGCAGACGGCCGGACAGCTACAATGAGCAGTTATTC
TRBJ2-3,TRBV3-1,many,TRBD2,CASSQVPSGGISTDTQYF,TGTGCCAGCAGCCAAGTACCTAGCGGGGGGATTAGCACAGATACGCAGTATTTT
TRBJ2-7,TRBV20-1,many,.,CSARGSGSSLEQYF,TGCAGTGCTAGAGGGTCAGGGTCTTCCTTGGAGCAGTACTTC
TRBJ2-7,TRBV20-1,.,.,CSARDPGQQRGVQYF,TGCAGTGCTAGAGATCCCGGACAGCAACGGGGAGTGCAGTACTTC
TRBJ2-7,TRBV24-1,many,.,CATSGNSYEQYF,TGTGCCACCTCGGGGAACTCCTACGAGCAGTACTTC
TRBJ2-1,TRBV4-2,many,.,CASSRKIGTPNSYNEQFF,TGTGCCAGCAGCCGAAAGATAGGGACTCCCAACTCCTACAATGAGCAGTTCTTC
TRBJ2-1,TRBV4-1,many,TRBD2,CASTLSGSSYNEQFF,TGCGCCAGCACCCTTAGCGGGAGCTCCTACAATGAGCAGTTCTTC
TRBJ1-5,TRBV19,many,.,CASRWGAQPQHF,TGTGCCAGCCGATGGGGGGCCCAGCCCCAGCATTTT
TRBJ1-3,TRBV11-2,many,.,CASSPVGIPGNTIYF,TGTGCCAGCAGCCCCGTGGGGATTCCTGGAAACACCATATATTTT
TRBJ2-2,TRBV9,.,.,CASSTGLFTGELFF,TGTGCCAGCAGCACTGGACTTTTCACCGGGGAGCTGTTTTTT
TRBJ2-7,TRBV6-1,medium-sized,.,CASSEDSAYEQYF,TGTGCCAGCAGTGAGGATTCGGCCTACGAGCAGTACTTC
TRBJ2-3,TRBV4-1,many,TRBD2,CASSQGLAGADTQYF,TGCGCCAGCAGCCAAGGACTAGCGGGAGCAGATACGCAGTATTTT
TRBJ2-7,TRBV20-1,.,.,CSARDGDLSHRLSYEQYF,TGCAGTGCTAGAGATGGTGATTTGTCACACCGTCTTTCCTACGAGCAGTACTTC
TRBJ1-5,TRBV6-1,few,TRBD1,CASRSTGASQPQHF,TGTGCCAGCAGATCCACAGGGGCCAGTCAGCCCCAGCATTTT
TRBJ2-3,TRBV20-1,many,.,CSARDPWAGTSTDTQYF,TGCAGTGCTAGAGACCCCTGGGCGGGGACTAGCACAGATACGCAGTATTTT
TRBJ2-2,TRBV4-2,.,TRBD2,CASSQVGTSGTGELFF,TGTGCCAGCAGCCAAGTTGGGACTAGCGGAACCGGGGAGCTGTTTTTT
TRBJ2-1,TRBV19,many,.,CASSAGSSLRVNEQFF,TGTGCCAGTTCGGCGGGATCATCATTAAGGGTCAATGAGCAGTTCTTC
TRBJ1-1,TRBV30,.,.,CAGNREMAFF,TGTGCAGGGAACAGGGAAATGGCTTTCTTT
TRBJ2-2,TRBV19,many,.,CASSGHLGANTGELFF,TGTGCCAGTAGTGGCCATCTGGGGGCGAACACCGGGGAGCTGTTTTTT
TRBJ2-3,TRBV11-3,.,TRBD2,CASRDRTSGRKEQYF,TGTGCCAGCAGAGATAGGACTAGCGGGAGGAAGGAGCAGTATTTT
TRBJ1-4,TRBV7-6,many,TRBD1,CASSSTGGTTNEKLFF,TGTGCCAGCAGCTCGACAGGGGGGACAACTAATGAAAAACTGTTTTTT
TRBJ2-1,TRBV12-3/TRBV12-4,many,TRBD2,CASSGTSGSTWEQFF,TGTGCCAGCAGTGGGACTAGCGGGAGCACATGGGAGCAGTTCTTC
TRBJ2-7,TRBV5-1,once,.,CSSSFALGSGVTTTEQYF,TGCTCCAGCAGCTTTGCCCTAGGGTCTGGGGTGACTACTACCGAGCAGTACTTC
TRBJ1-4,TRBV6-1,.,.,CAISLLGHEEKLFF,TGTGCCATCAGCCTCCTGGGTCATGAAGAAAAACTGTTTTTT
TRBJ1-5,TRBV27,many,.,CASSLRGGNQPQHF,TGTGCCAGCAGTTTAAGAGGGGGCAATCAGCCCCAGCATTTT
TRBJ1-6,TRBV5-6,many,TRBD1,CASSETGKGSPLHF,TGTGCCAGCAGCGAGACAGGGAAGGGATCACCCCTCCACTTT
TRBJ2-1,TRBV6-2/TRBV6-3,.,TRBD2,CASSYPGTSGPLNYNEQFF,TGTGCCAGCAGTTACCCTGGGACTAGCGGACCTCTGAACTACAATGAGCAGTTCTTC
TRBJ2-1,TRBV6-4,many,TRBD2,CASSKEAGGFYNEQFF,TGTGCCAGCAGTAAGGAGGCGGGGGGGTTCTACAATGAGCAGTTCTTC
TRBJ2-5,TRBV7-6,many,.,CASSLAVISGEKTQYF,TGTGCCAGCAGCTTAGCCGTAATAAGTGGAGAGAAGACCCAGTACTTC
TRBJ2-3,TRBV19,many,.,CASSIVHVWPDTQYF,TGTGCCAGTAGTATAGTCCACGTTTGGCCAGATACGCAGTATTTT
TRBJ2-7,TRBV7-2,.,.,CASSLSRPLPTGLGSYEQYF,TGTGCCAGCAGCCTATCTCGTCCCCTGCCGACAGGTTTGGGCTCCTACGAGCAGTACTTC
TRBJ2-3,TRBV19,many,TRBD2,CASSWTSGRTDTQYF,TGTGCCAGTAGTTGGACTAGCGGGCGCACAGATACGCAGTATTTT
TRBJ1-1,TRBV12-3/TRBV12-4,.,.,CASSLLIKAFF,TGTGCCAGCAGTCTGCTGATCAAAGCTTTCTTT
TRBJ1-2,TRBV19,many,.,CASSIVWQGYGYTF,TGTGCCAGTAGTATAGTTTGGCAGGGCTATGGCTACACCTTC
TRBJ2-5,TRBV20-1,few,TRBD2,CSARDGEGGETQYF,TGCAGTGCTAGGGATGGGGAGGGCGGGGAGACCCAGTACTTC
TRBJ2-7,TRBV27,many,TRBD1,CASRGGQGIYEQYF,TGTGCCAGCAGAGGGGGACAGGGTATCTACGAGCAGTACTTC
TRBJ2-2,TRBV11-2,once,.,CASSSSASAANTGELFF,TGTGCCAGCAGCTCGTCGGCCTCGGCGGCGAACACCGGGGAGCTGTTTTTT
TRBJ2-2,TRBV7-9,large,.,CASERHTGELFF,TGTGCCAGCGAACGGCACACCGGGGAGCTGTTTTTT
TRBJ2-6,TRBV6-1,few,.,CASSRDPSGANVLTF,TGTGCCAGCAGTCGTGACCCCTCTGGTGCCAACGTCCTGACTTTC
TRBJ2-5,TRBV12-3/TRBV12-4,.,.,CASSLRGGETQYF,TGTGCCAGCAGTCTCAGGGGCGGGGAGACCCAGTACTTC
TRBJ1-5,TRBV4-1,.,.,CASSLEPMGIMGNQPQHF,TGCGCCAGCAGTCTAGAACCTATGGGGATCATGGGCAATCAGCCCCAGCATTTT
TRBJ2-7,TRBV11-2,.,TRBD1,CASSSPGKTGYEQYF,TGTGCCAGCAGCTCGCCGGGTAAGACAGGGTACGAGCAGTACTTC
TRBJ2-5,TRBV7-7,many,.,CASSLASRGAGETQYF,TGTGCTAGCAGCTTAGCGAGTCGGGGGGCAGGAGAGACCCAGTACTTC
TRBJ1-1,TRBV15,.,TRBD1,CATSTPGQGAWTEAFF,TGTGCTACCAGCACACCGGGACAGGGTGCTTGGACTGAAGCTTTCTTT
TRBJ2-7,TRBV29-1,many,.,CSVSLWNEQYF,TGCAGCGTCTCCTTATGGAACGAGCAGTACTTC
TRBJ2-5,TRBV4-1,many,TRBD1,CASSQDRNRGLETQYF,TGCGCCAGCAGCCAAGATCGGAACAGGGGGCTAGAGACCCAGTACTTC
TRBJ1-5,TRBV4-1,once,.,CASSQDGGSNQPQHF,TGCGCCAGCAGCCAAGATGGTGGGAGCAATCAGCCCCAGCATTTT
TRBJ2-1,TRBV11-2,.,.,CASSLEGRGLSSHNEQFF,TGTGCCAGCAGCTTAGAGGGACGCGGGTTAAGCTCCCACAATGAGCAGTTCTTC
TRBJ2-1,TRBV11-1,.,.,CASTPGSGTTYNEQFF,TGTGCCAGCACCCCCGGGAGCGGAACTACCTACAATGAGCAGTTCTTC
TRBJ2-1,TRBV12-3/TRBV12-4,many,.,CASSLILDGNNNEQFF,TGTGCCAGCAGTTTAATCCTCGATGGAAATAACAATGAGCAGTTCTTC
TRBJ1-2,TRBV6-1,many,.,CASSVEGSRAGYTF,TGTGCCAGCAGTGTTGAGGGATCTCGGGCTGGCTACACCTTC
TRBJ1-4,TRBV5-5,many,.,CASSFNEKLFF,TGTGCCAGCAGCTTCAATGAAAAACTGTTTTTT
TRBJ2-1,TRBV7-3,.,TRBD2,CASSLGRGSYNEQFF,TGTGCCAGCAGCTTAGGGCGGGGGTCCTACAATGAGCAGTTCTTC